This T cell receptor beta chain was sequenced for a study of a mutant IDH1 vaccine in newly diagnosed glioma. Study in general: Patients had received radiotherapy, temozolomide, or both previously, most receiving both.

The table came from immunoSEQ multiplex PCR; TCRdb's copy has only in-frame clones and leaves some out. The sample lists about 34,000 clones, about four fifths occurring once. Time point denoted: baseline, week 1 (first vaccination visit). Treatment specified: pre-vaccination baseline after standard-of-care therapy. Each astrocytoma in the donors was new, WHO grade 3 or 4, IDH1-mutant and ATRX-lost. The CDR3 length is 15 residues. Germline-derived CDR1 and CDR2 are SGHRS and YFSETQ. V lost 3 bases, J lost 4 bases, and 16 bases lay in between. V is TRBV5-1 and J is TRBJ1-1; no reliable D call. Sample: peripheral blood mononuclear cells (PBMCs), taken from a glioma patient treated with radiotherapy, temozolomide or both. The TCR sequence derives from a man in his fifties or sixties with glioma. Some clones in this sample may be carry-over from other donors' samples. CDR3 DNA sequence: TGCGCCAGCAGCTCCAGGAGGATCGGGTCCACTGAAGCTTTCTTT. Residues: CASSSRRIGSTEAFF.